This paragraph covers one T cell receptor (beta chain) sequence. The antigen is not known. The germline CDR1 and CDR2 sequences are SGHTA and FQGNSA. The CDR3 extends over 14 amino acids. The V gene lost 6 bases and the J gene lost 5 bases, with 16 bases spanning the gap. The sample belongs to a study of T-cell memory formation after mild COVID-19. Study-wide points: CD4+ clones that contracted lay mainly in CM and EM; CD8+ ones lay in EMRA. Clonal second-wave expansions that peaked on day 37 had unconfirmed SARS-CoV-2 specificity. Pre-infection memory showed some responding clones, and this suggested that cross-reactive memory joined.

Via MiXCR, TCRdb re-called the 5' RACE reads, giving one row per CDR3 protein. The sample lists 150,000 to 200,000 distinct CDR3 sequences, under 14% occurring once. The V call is TRBV7-2, the J call TRBJ1-2, with TRBD1 as a possible D gene (6 bases). The sample was PBMCs or a T cell subset sorted from them (not recorded which). The sequence was collected from a man between 18 and 35 years old who had mild COVID-19 (a few samples of this study predate the infection). Cell type and time point are not known. The CDR3 region has the DNA TGTGCCAGCAGGACCACCGTGGGGGCGTATGGCTACACCTTC. Translated, it gives CASRTTVGAYGYTF.